The clone carrying this T cell receptor beta chain was seen a single time. Trimming left V 2 bases short and J 4 bases short, with 9 bases between. This CDR3 region has 14 residues. Germline lookup yields CDR1 SGHRS and CDR2 YFSETQ. Per the original methods: Amplification of reference gene primers provided the estimated nucleated cell counts. The table came from immunoSEQ multiplex PCR; TCRdb's copy has only in-frame clones and leaves some out. V and J calls and clone size follow that table, whereas D and trimming were derived from the DNA. The data show about 130,000 clones, 70% to 90% seen once. This record belongs to a study of blood T cell repertoires in COVID-19. Study-wide context: There were acute and convalescent COVID-19 samples, and they came from the United States, Italy and Spain. The analysed material was cDNA or gDNA that came from T cells, B-cell-depleted T cells, or PBMCs.

The chain uses TRBV5-1 and TRBJ2-2; D remains ambiguous. The TCR was taken from a human donor in a cohort sampled during active COVID-19. The sequencing sample was made of peripheral blood. This chain's CDR3 is CASSLSRLTGELFF. The CDR3 DNA follows: TGCGCCAGCAGCTTAAGCAGACTCACCGGGGAGCTGTTTTTT.